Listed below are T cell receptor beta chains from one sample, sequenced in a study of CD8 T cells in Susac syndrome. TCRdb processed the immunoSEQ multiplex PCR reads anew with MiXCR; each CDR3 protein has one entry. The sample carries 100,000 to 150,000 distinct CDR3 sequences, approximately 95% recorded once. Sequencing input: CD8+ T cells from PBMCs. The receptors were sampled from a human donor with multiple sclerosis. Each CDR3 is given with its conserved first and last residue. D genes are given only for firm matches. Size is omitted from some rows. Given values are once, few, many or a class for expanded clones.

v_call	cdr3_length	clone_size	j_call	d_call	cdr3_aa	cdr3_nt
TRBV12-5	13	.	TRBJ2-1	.	CASGLGEPHEQFF	TGTGCTAGTGGTTTGGGGGAACCCCATGAGCAGTTCTTC
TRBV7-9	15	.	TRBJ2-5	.	CASSLDTQPQETQYF	TGTGCCAGCAGCTTAGATACCCAACCACAAGAGACCCAGTACTTC
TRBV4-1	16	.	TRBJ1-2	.	CASSQDGKGTNYGYTF	TGCGCCAGCAGCCAAGATGGTAAAGGGACAAACTATGGCTACACCTTC
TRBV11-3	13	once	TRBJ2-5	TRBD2	CASTIRGEETQYF	TGTGCCAGCACTATTCGGGGGGAGGAGACCCAGTACTTC
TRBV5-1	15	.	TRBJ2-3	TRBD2	CASSRRAGGVDTQYF	TGCGCCAGCAGCCGGCGGGCGGGGGGAGTAGATACGCAGTATTTT
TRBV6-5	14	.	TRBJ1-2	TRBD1	CASSYSTGVDGYTF	TGTGCCAGCAGTTACTCGACAGGGGTGGACGGCTACACCTTC
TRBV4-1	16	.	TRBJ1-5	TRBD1	CASSHRQGAGGQPQHF	TGCGCCAGCAGCCACCGTCAGGGGGCGGGGGGTCAGCCCCAGCATTTT
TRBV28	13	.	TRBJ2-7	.	CASSGTEFYEQYF	TGTGCCAGCAGTGGGACGGAGTTTTACGAGCAGTACTTC
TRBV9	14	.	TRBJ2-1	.	CASSARGPGDEQFF	TGTGCCAGCAGCGCGAGAGGGCCTGGGGATGAGCAGTTCTTC
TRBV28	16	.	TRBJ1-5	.	CASSPRTRGGNQPQHF	TGTGCCAGCAGTCCCAGGACGAGAGGGGGCAATCAGCCCCAGCATTTT
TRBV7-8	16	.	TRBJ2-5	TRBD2	CASRMYRGEGRETQYF	TGTGCCAGCAGAATGTACCGGGGGGAGGGCCGGGAGACCCAGTACTTC
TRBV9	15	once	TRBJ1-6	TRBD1	CASSGGQGSNSPLHF	TGTGCCAGCAGCGGGGGACAGGGTAGTAATTCACCCCTCCACTTT
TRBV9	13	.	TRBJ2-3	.	CASRPSGSDTQYF	TGTGCCAGCAGACCCTCGGGCTCCGATACGCAGTATTTT
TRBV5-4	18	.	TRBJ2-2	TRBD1	CASESLGQFLTNTGELFF	TGTGCCAGCGAATCACTGGGACAGTTTCTTACGAACACCGGGGAGCTGTTTTTT
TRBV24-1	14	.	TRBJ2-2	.	CATRAGRGTGELFF	TGTGCCACCAGAGCCGGCCGGGGCACCGGGGAGCTGTTTTTT
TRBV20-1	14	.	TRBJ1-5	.	CSARGEVGNQPQHF	TGCAGTGCTAGAGGTGAAGTCGGCAATCAGCCCCAGCATTTT
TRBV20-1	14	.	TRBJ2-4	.	CSAIPPDSKNIQYF	TGCAGTGCTATCCCTCCGGACTCCAAAAACATTCAGTACTTC
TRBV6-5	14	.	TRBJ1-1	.	CASSLNSANTEAFF	TGTGCCAGCAGCCTCAATTCGGCCAACACTGAAGCTTTCTTT
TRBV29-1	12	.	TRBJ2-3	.	CSVEWETDTQYF	TGCAGCGTTGAGTGGGAGACAGATACGCAGTATTTT
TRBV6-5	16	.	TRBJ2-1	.	CASSYGETYSYNEQFF	TGTGCCAGCAGTTACGGGGAAACCTACTCCTACAATGAGCAGTTCTTC
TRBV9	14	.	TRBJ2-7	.	CASSLDPSPHEQYF	TGTGCCAGCAGCCTGGACCCTTCACCCCACGAGCAGTACTTC
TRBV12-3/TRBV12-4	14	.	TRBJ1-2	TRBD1	CASSPDRGRHGYTF	TGTGCCAGCAGTCCGGACAGGGGGCGACATGGCTACACCTTC
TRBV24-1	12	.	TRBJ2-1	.	CATSEEFDEQFF	TGTGCCACCAGTGAGGAATTCGATGAGCAGTTCTTC
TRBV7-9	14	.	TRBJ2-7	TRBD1	CASSTRDRGPEQYF	TGTGCCAGCAGCACCCGGGACAGGGGGCCTGAGCAGTACTTC
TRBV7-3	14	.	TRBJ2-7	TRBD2	CASSLGTSGEQQYF	TGTGCCAGCAGCCTCGGGACTAGCGGGGAACAGCAGTACTTC
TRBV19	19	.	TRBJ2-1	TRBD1	CASSAGLWGQKTSYNEQFF	TGTGCCAGTAGTGCTGGACTTTGGGGACAGAAAACCTCTTACAATGAGCAGTTCTTC
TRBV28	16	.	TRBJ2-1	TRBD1	CASSLWHTTGVNEQFF	TGTGCCAGCAGTTTATGGCACACGACAGGGGTCAATGAGCAGTTCTTC
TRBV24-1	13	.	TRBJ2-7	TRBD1	CATSDWDSYEQYF	TGTGCCACCAGTGATTGGGACAGCTACGAGCAGTACTTC
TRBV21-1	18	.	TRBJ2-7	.	CASSPSPGDRTPSYEQYF	TGTGCCAGCAGCCCAAGTCCGGGGGACAGGACCCCTTCCTACGAGCAGTACTTC
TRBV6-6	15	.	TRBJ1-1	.	CASSTLQIMNTEAFF	TGTGCCAGCAGCACCCTCCAAATCATGAACACTGAAGCTTTCTTT
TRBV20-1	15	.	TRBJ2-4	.	CSASGPSIAKNIQYF	TGCAGTGCTAGTGGGCCCTCGATAGCCAAAAACATTCAGTACTTC
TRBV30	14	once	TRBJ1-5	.	CAWGLYGSNQPQHF	TGTGCCTGGGGACTGTACGGGAGCAATCAGCCCCAGCATTTT
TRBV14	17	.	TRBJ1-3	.	CASSQVYRGLTGNTIYF	TGTGCCAGCAGCCAAGTGTATCGGGGTCTAACTGGAAACACCATATATTTT
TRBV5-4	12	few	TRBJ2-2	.	CASSQNTGELFF	TGTGCCAGCAGCCAGAACACCGGGGAGCTGTTTTTT
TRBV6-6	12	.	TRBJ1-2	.	CASSADQAGYTF	TGTGCCAGCAGTGCTGACCAAGCAGGCTACACCTTC
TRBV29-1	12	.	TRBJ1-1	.	CSVGGLNTEAFF	TGCAGCGTTGGTGGATTGAACACTGAAGCTTTCTTT
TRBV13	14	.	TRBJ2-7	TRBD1	CASSSRDRSYEQYF	TGTGCCAGCAGCTCCCGGGACAGATCCTACGAGCAGTACTTC
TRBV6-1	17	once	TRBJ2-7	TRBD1	CASSEEAGTGDLYEQYF	TGTGCCAGCAGTGAAGAAGCCGGGACAGGGGATCTCTACGAGCAGTACTTC
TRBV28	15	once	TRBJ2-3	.	CASIPTGASTDTQYF	TGTGCCAGCATCCCCACCGGGGCGAGCACAGATACGCAGTATTTT
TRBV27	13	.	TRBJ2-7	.	CASSFQQTYEQYF	TGTGCCAGCAGTTTTCAACAGACCTACGAGCAGTACTTC
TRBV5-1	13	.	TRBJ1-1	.	CASSSSGWTEAFF	TGCGCCAGCAGCTCATCGGGGTGGACTGAAGCTTTCTTT
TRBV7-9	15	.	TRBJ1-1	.	CASSSGLFMNTEAFF	TGTGCCAGCAGCTCCGGTTTGTTCATGAACACTGAAGCTTTCTTT
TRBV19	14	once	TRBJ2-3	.	CASSIRDPTDTQYF	TGTGCCAGTAGTATCCGGGACCCCACAGATACGCAGTATTTT
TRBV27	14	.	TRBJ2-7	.	CASSSGLAADEQYF	TGTGCCAGCAGTTCCGGACTGGCCGCTGACGAGCAGTACTTC
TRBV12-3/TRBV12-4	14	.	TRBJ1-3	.	CASSRTARGNTIYF	TGTGCCAGCAGCAGGACGGCTAGGGGAAACACCATATATTTT
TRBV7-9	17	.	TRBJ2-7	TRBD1	CASSLNPWTGGNYEQYF	TGTGCCAGCAGCCTCAACCCATGGACAGGGGGCAACTACGAGCAGTACTTC
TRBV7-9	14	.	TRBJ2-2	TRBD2	CASSPASGHGELFF	TGTGCCAGCAGCCCTGCTAGCGGGCACGGGGAGCTGTTTTTT
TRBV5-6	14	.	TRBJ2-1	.	CASALGAREWEQFF	TGTGCCAGCGCCCTCGGGGCTCGAGAATGGGAGCAGTTCTTC
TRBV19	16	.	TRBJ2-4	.	CASRPVRDSSGNIQYF	TGTGCCAGTAGACCCGTGCGGGACTCTTCGGGGAACATTCAGTACTTC
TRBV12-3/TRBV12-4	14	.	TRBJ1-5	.	CASSLARVVQPQHF	TGTGCCAGCAGTTTAGCGCGCGTCGTACAGCCCCAGCATTTT
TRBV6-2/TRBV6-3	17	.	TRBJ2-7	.	CASSFGPKRTETYEQYF	TGTGCCAGCAGTTTCGGACCGAAAAGGACAGAGACCTACGAGCAGTACTTC
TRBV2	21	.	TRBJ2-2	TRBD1	CASSKYTPGQGSLWGAGELFF	TGTGCCAGCAGCAAATACACACCGGGACAGGGTTCATTGTGGGGCGCCGGGGAGCTGTTTTTT
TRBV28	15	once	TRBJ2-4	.	CASSPPGRAKNIQYF	TGTGCCAGCAGTCCCCCCGGCCGAGCCAAAAACATTCAGTACTTC
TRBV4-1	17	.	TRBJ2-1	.	CASSRETLGSSYNEQFF	TGCGCCAGCAGCCGCGAAACTCTGGGGAGCTCCTACAATGAGCAGTTCTTC
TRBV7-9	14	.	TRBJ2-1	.	CASSPGHSVNEQFF	TGTGCCAGCAGCCCGGGACATTCGGTAAATGAGCAGTTCTTC
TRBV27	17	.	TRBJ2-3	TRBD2	CASSLGPLAGGPDTQYF	TGTGCCAGCAGTTTGGGCCCGCTAGCGGGAGGGCCAGATACGCAGTATTTT
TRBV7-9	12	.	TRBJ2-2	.	CATRGVTGELFF	TGTGCCACCCGAGGGGTCACCGGGGAGCTGTTTTTT